A single T cell receptor (beta chain) is shown here with its context. What it binds is unknown. Per germline, CDR1 MNHEY and CDR2 SVGAGI. With V trimmed by 5 bases and J by 5 bases, 7 bases remained unmatched. The CDR3 length is 15 residues. Some clones are missing from TCRdb's copy, which holds only in-frame ones; the method was immunoSEQ multiplex PCR. The sample yields about 100,000 clones, 94% seen once. These data are taken from a study of siplizumab effects on memory and regulatory T cells. Study-level points and caveats: The authors mapped only a minor fraction of alloreactive clones to unstimulated subsets.

Sequencing input: non-Treg CD4+ T cells sorted from blood. This chain links TRBV6-5 with TRBJ2-1; 9 nucleotides align to TRBD2. This TCR derives from a human donor in good health. CDR3 coding DNA: TGTGCCAGCAGTACCCTAGCGGGGTCAAACAATGAGCAGTTCTTC. Protein: CASSTLAGSNNEQFF.